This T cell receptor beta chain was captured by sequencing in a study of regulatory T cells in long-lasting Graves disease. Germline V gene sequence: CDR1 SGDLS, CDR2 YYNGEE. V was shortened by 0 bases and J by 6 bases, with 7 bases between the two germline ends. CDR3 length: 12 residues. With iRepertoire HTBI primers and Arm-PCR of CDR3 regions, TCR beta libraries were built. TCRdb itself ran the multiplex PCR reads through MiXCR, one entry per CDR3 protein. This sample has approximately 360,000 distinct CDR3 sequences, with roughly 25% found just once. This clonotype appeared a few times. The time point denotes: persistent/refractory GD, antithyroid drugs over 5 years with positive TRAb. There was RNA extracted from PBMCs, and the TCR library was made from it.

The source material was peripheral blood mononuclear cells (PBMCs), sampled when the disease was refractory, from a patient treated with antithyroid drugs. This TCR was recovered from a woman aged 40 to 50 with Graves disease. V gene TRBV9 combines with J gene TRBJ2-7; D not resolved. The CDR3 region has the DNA TGTGCCAGCAGCGTAGACATGTCCGAGCAGTACTTC. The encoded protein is CASSVDMSEQYF.